This paragraph covers one T cell receptor (beta chain) sequence. Its antigen is not known. These data originate in a study of beta chain features in type 1 diabetes. Study-wide results and limits: Within each of all four CD4+ subsets, Type 1 diabetes patients had TCRB CDR3s that were moderately but significantly shorter.

The V gene end was trimmed by 7 bases and the J gene end by 6 bases; junction bases not matched to a gene: 11. Germline V gives CDR1 MNHNY, CDR2 SVGAGI (reference sequence). The CDR3 runs to 16 residues. Expressed TCRB transcripts were sequenced because the entire RNA isolate underwent reverse transcription. The data were produced by immunoSEQ multiplex PCR, yet TCRdb's version contains in-frame clones alone and is incomplete. The sample contains roughly 250,000 clones, around 21% of which appear only once. Sample: naive CD4+ T cells from blood. The receptor was derived from a woman in her forties with type 1 diabetes. The chain uses TRBV6-6 and TRBJ2-1; 11 positions match TRBD1. CDR3 amino acids: CASILKGGQGVNEQFF. The CDR3 DNA sequence: TGTGCCAGCATCCTTAAGGGGGGACAGGGGGTCAATGAGCAGTTCTTC.